This T cell receptor beta chain was observed in a study of T cell responses to AZD1222 COVID-19 vaccine. Produced via immunoSEQ multiplex PCR; TCRdb's table is partial and in-frame only. Of around 150,000 clones listed, 85% to 95% were seen once; the top ten hold roughly 1.2%. Broader study findings: Females outnumbered males among donors, who were mostly white British; clonal diversity was possibly underestimated. Two AZD1222 administrations were followed by greater Spike-specific TCR breadth and depth. Repertoires were obtained only post-peak T cell response. Nearly half of unique spike-specific TCRs reportedly avoided B.1.351 and B.1.1.7 mutated regions.

This clone was recorded only once. Its cognate antigen is unknown. CDR1 SGHAT and CDR2 FQNNGV come from the germline V gene. J gave up 5 bases and V 5 bases, and 8 bases lay outside the gene matches. CDR3 length: 15 amino acids. The V and J genes are TRBV11-2 and TRBJ2-5; 10 positions agree with TRBD1. Sequences were derived from peripheral blood, sampled on day 0 of AZD1222 vaccination. The clonotype was recovered from an adult in good health. CDR3: CASSQRQGAGETQYF. The CDR3 nucleotides read TGTGCCAGCAGCCAACGACAGGGGGCAGGGGAGACCCAGTACTTC.